Listed here are 31 T cell receptor beta chains from one sample, sequenced in a study of spatial heterogeneity in lung cancer. TCRdb itself ran the 5' RACE reads through MiXCR, one entry per CDR3 protein. The sample has about 120,000 distinct CDR3 sequences, 12% seen once. This sample's time point: blood at routine non-recurrence follow-up after resection. The study sequenced unsorted whole RNA from tumor, nontumor lung or frozen PBMC. This specimen consisted of PBMCs, obtained at follow-up. These receptors originate from a male donor with early-stage non-small cell lung cancer.

This chain joins TRBV18 and TRBJ1-1, with 7 nucleotides matching TRBD1. CDR1 and CDR2 from the germline V gene are KGHSH and LQKENI. Losses at the gene ends were 5 bases for V and 4 bases for J; bases not matched to a gene: 7. The CDR3 contains 14 residues. The CDR3 region has the DNA TGTGCCAGCTCAAGGGACAGACAGAGCACTGAAGCTTTCTTT. Protein: CASSRDRQSTEAFF.

This chain uses TRBV20-1 with TRBJ2-2; D is unclear. The germline V gene encodes CDR1 DFQATT and CDR2 SNEGSKA (reference sequence). This CDR3 is 13 amino acids long. Trimming shortened V by 2 bases and J by 2 bases, and 6 bases separated the two germline ends. The CDR3 region is CSARPDNTGELFF. DNA for the CDR3: TGCAGTGCTAGACCCGACAACACCGGGGAGCTGTTTTTT.

This rearrangement joins TRBV9 to TRBJ2-5; D possibly uses TRBD1 or TRBD2 (5 bases each). CDR1 is SGDLS, CDR2 YYNGEE, per germline. V lost 4 bases and J lost 0, with 10 bases in between. The CDR3 loop spans 14 amino acids. The CDR3 nucleotides read TGTGCCAGCAGCCCCGAGGGGCACCAAGAGACCCAGTACTTC. It encodes CASSPEGHQETQYF.

This clonotype was recorded a few times. The chain links TRBV4-1 to TRBJ1-2; D is uncertain. The V end lost 6 bases, the J end lost 0 bases, and 14 bases lay between the germline ends. Germline V gene sequence: CDR1 MGHRA, CDR2 YSYEKL. The length of the CDR3 is 15 residues. In DNA, the CDR3 is TGCGCCAGCAGGCCCGTCTTCGGAGCTAACTATGGCTACACCTTC. Protein sequence: CASRPVFGANYGYTF.

This sequence joins TRBV2 and TRBJ2-1, with D unresolved. Trimming cost V 6 bases and J 4 bases, with 4 bases left between them. The CDR3 has 11 amino acids. Germline values: CDR1 SNHLY, CDR2 FYNNEI. Written as DNA, the CDR3 is TGTGCCAGCAGACCATACAATGAGCAGTTCTTC. The encoded protein is CASRPYNEQFF. The full variable domain, rest sourced from reference TRBV2 and TRBJ2-1, is EPEVTQTPSHQVTQMGQEVILRCVPISNHLYFYWYRQILGQKVEFLVSFYNNEISEKSEIFDDQFSVERPDGSNFTLKIRSTKLEDSAMYFCASRPYNEQFFGPGTRLTVL.

This clonotype appeared many times. The chain employs TRBV7-2 and TRBJ1-5, with TRBD1 as a possible D gene (5 bases). Germline lookup yields CDR1 SGHTA and CDR2 FQGNSA. The CDR3 spans 14 residues. V was trimmed by 1 base and J by 4 bases, leaving 8 bases between them. The CDR3 coding sequence is TGTGCCAGCAGCTTAGGGGCAGGGAATCAGCCCCAGCATTTT. Translating it yields CASSLGAGNQPQHF.

This clonotype showed up many times. The chain links TRBV29-1 to TRBJ2-1; D possibly corresponds to TRBD1 (6 bases). V gave up 3 bases and J gave up 2 bases, with 14 bases separating them. The germline gives CDR1 SQVTM, CDR2 ANQGSEA. CDR3 length equals 15 residues. DNA of the CDR3: TGCAGCGTTGAGTCCCGACAGGAAACCTACAATGAGCAGTTCTTC. Amino acids: CSVESRQETYNEQFF.

The genes are TRBV28 and TRBJ2-3, with TRBD1 identical over 9 bases. In germline, CDR1 is MDHEN, CDR2 SYDVKM. The CDR3 is 15 amino acids. J was trimmed by 6 bases and V by 2 bases; bases with no gene match: 6. In DNA form, the CDR3 reads TGTGCCAGCAGTTTAGCGGGACAGGGCGGCGATACGCAGTATTTT. It is translated as CASSLAGQGGDTQYF.

There are a few counts of this clonotype. The chain uses TRBV19 and TRBJ1-5; 9 bases line up with TRBD1. The CDR3 contains 16 residues. V shed 7 bases and J 3 bases; nucleotides not matched to a gene: 10. Germline loops: CDR1 LNHDA, CDR2 SQIVND (reference sequence). In DNA, the CDR3 is TGTGCCAGTACTCCGGTCCGGGACAGGGACAATCAGCCCCAGCATTTT. This codes for CASTPVRDRDNQPQHF.

V is TRBV5-1 and J is TRBJ1-6; 11 nucleotides line up with TRBD1. The germline V gene encodes CDR1 SGHRS and CDR2 YFSETQ. The CDR3 is 16 residues long. The ends lost 2 bases at V and 9 bases at J; junction bases unmatched: 7. The CDR3 here is CASSFVGQGAGSPLHF. Here the CDR3 DNA reads TGCGCCAGCAGCTTTGTTGGACAGGGGGCTGGTTCACCCCTCCACTTT.

The sample holds a few counts of this clonotype. This sequence joins TRBV5-1 and TRBJ1-4; perhaps TRBD1 as D (6 bases). The ends were cut back, 0 bases at V and 7 bases at J, with 13 bases in the middle. CDR1 SGHRS and CDR2 YFSETQ come from the germline V gene. This CDR3 is 15 amino acids long. The CDR3 DNA sequence: TGCGCCAGCAGCTTGGCCCCCGGGGGCGGTGAAAAACTGTTTTTT. Encoded protein: CASSLAPGGGEKLFF.

This clonotype was detected ten times or more. This chain links TRBV10-1 with TRBJ2-7; D is unresolved. The CDR3 is 15 amino acids. Deletions cut 0 bases from V and 2 bases from J, with 11 bases between. Germline V gives CDR1 WNHNN, CDR2 SYGVQD (reference sequence). The CDR3 is CASSESTANPYEQYF. The CDR3 DNA is TGCGCCAGCAGTGAGTCAACAGCGAATCCCTACGAGCAGTACTTC.

This clonotype was detected ten times or more. The chain couples TRBV6-2 or TRBV6-3 to TRBJ2-1; TRBD2 aligns across 12 bases. CDR1 is MNHEY, CDR2 SVGEGT, per germline. CDR3 length: 17 amino acids. V dropped 7 bases and J dropped 6; count of bases not matched to a gene: 13. CDR3 sequence: CASKVLAGGPSINEQFF. The CDR3 DNA reads as TGTGCCAGCAAAGTCCTAGCGGGGGGGCCTAGTATCAATGAGCAGTTCTTC.

This clonotype was counted ten times or more. This chain uses TRBV19 with TRBJ1-4, with 9 bases aligning to TRBD1. Germline values: CDR1 LNHDA, CDR2 SQIVND (reference sequence). V shed 6 bases, J shed 7 bases, and the junction held 6 bases outside the gene matches. There are 14 residues in the CDR3. CDR3 region: CASRTTGGSEKLFF. In DNA form, the CDR3 reads TGTGCCAGTAGGACGACAGGGGGAAGTGAAAAACTGTTTTTT.

The table lists this clonotype with a few counts. The rearrangement links TRBV6-5 to TRBJ2-7; TRBD2 is a possible D gene (5 bases). This CDR3 is 14 amino acids long. The germline V gene encodes CDR1 MNHEY and CDR2 SVGAGI. Trimming cost V 5 bases and J 1 base, with 12 bases left between them. CDR3 in amino acids: CASSPTGRSYEQYF. DNA of the CDR3: TGTGCCAGCAGTCCGACGGGGAGATCCTACGAGCAGTACTTC.

This clonotype was seen many times. The gene calls are TRBV28 and TRBJ2-3; 15 bases line up with TRBD2. Germline CDR1 MDHEN, CDR2 SYDVKM. V gave up 4 bases and J gave up 6 bases; unmatched junction bases: 8. This CDR3 is 17 amino acids long. CDR3 in amino acids: CASSSGTSGGLGDTQYF. The CDR3 bases are TGTGCCAGCAGTTCCGGGACTAGCGGGGGGCTGGGGGATACGCAGTATTTT. The entire variable domain, with the rest obtained from reference TRBV28 and TRBJ2-3, is as follows: DVKVTQSSRYLVKRTGEKVFLECVQDMDHENMFWYRQDPGLGLRLIYFSYDVKMKEKGDIPEGYSVSREKKERFSLILESASTNQTSMYLCASSSGTSGGLGDTQYFGPGTRLTVL.

The rearrangement uses TRBV20-1 and TRBJ2-3; TRBD2 might be the D (6 bases). The V gene lost 7 bases and the J gene lost 1 base, with 18 bases spanning the gap. The CDR3 extends over 15 amino acids. The germline V gene encodes CDR1 DFQATT and CDR2 SNEGSKA (reference sequence). The CDR3 region has the DNA TGCAGTGTACCAGAGGGAGGTGTCGGCACAGATACGCAGTATTTT. Amino acid sequence: CSVPEGGVGTDTQYF.

The chain combines TRBV18 with TRBJ2-5, with D possibly matching TRBD1 (5 bases). V was clipped by 5 bases and J by 5 bases, with 15 bases between them. From germline, CDR1 is KGHSH and CDR2 LQKENI. This CDR3 has 14 residues. CDR3 sequence (DNA): TGTGCCAGCTCAGCGCCTCAGGGTCCCGAGACCCAGTACTTC. Translated, it gives CASSAPQGPETQYF.

The chain uses TRBV5-1 and TRBJ2-3, with 9 positions matching TRBD2. The V segment lost 0 bases and the J segment 7 bases; nucleotides outside the gene matches: 6. CDR3 length equals 15 residues. Germline V gene lookup returns CDR1 SGHRS and CDR2 YFSETQ. CDR3 sequence reads: CASSLAASGANTQYF. The CDR3 DNA reads as TGCGCCAGCAGCTTGGCCGCTAGCGGGGCAAATACGCAGTATTTT.

In this sample, this clonotype turned up many times. The genes are TRBV4-1 and TRBJ2-4; TRBD1 is a possible D gene (6 bases). The CDR3 runs to 15 residues. Looked up from germline, CDR1 is MGHRA and CDR2 is YSYEKL. The V end lost 4 bases, the J end lost 3 bases, and 13 bases lay between the germline ends. This CDR3 is CASSPDPGVKNIQYF. Here the CDR3 DNA reads TGCGCCAGCAGCCCAGACCCAGGGGTCAAAAACATTCAGTACTTC.

This clonotype was counted ten times or more. The rearrangement uses TRBV7-9 and TRBJ2-5; D remains ambiguous. In germline, CDR1 is SEHNR, CDR2 FQNEAQ (reference sequence). V dropped 0 bases and J dropped 5 bases, with 10 bases sitting between them. The CDR3 spans 14 residues. The CDR3 reads CASSLALDRETQYF. CDR3 sequence (DNA): TGTGCCAGCAGCTTAGCGCTAGACCGTGAGACCCAGTACTTC.

This rearrangement joins TRBV7-9 to TRBJ1-2; D ambiguous. This CDR3 spans 15 amino acids. The V gene lost 3 bases and the J gene lost 4 bases, with 15 bases spanning the gap. In germline, CDR1 is SEHNR, CDR2 FQNEAQ (reference sequence). CDR3 coding DNA: TGTGCCAGCAGCTTTGGACCCGGCAGCGTCTATGGCTACACCTTC. Encoded protein: CASSFGPGSVYGYTF.

Only a few counts were recorded for this clonotype. V is TRBV12-3 or TRBV12-4 and J is TRBJ1-2; D is perhaps TRBD1 (5 bases). The CDR3 covers 12 residues. Deletions cut 2 bases from V and 12 bases from J, with 13 bases between. CDR3 loop: CASSLSRAGHTF. For the CDR3, the DNA is TGTGCCAGCAGTTTATCCCGCGCAGGGCACACCTTC.

This clonotype was detected a few times. This chain links TRBV9 with TRBJ1-1; no reliable D call. The CDR3 loop spans 13 amino acids. Between the trimmed V and J ends, which lost 0 bases and 3 bases, there was a span of 6 bases. CDR1 SGDLS and CDR2 YYNGEE come from the germline V gene. The CDR3 nucleotides are TGTGCCAGCAGCGTAGCGGGATACACTGAAGCTTTCTTT. This encodes CASSVAGYTEAFF.

The V call is TRBV6-6, the J call TRBJ1-1; a weak D match, TRBD1 (5 bases). The CDR3 extends over 15 amino acids. V dropped 2 bases and J dropped 3 bases, with 13 bases sitting between them. Germline V gene lookup returns CDR1 MNHNY and CDR2 SVGAGI (reference sequence). This CDR3 is CASSYPGRGDTEAFF. CDR3 sequence (DNA): TGTGCCAGCAGTTACCCAGGGAGAGGGGACACTGAAGCTTTCTTT.

Ten or more counts support this clonotype. J is TRBJ1-5 and V is TRBV5-6; tentatively, D is TRBD1 (6 bases). The CDR3 contains 15 residues. Per the germline V gene, CDR1 is SGHDT and CDR2 is YYEEEE. V lost 4 bases, J lost 5 bases, and 16 bases lay in between. Here the CDR3 DNA reads TGTGCCAGCAGCACCGCGGGGAGGGGGGATCAGCCCCAGCATTTT. Translating it yields CASSTAGRGDQPQHF.

This clonotype is labeled as medium-sized. The V and J genes are TRBV20-1 and TRBJ2-5; no reliable D call. Germline V lookup: CDR1 DFQATT, CDR2 SNEGSKA (reference sequence). This CDR3 contains 12 residues. Between the trimmed V and J ends, which lost 6 bases and 8 bases, there was a span of 16 bases. The CDR3 loop is CSATYGPVTQYF. The DNA for the CDR3 is TGCAGTGCAACCTACGGGCCGGTAACCCAGTACTTC.

This clonotype occurred a few times. The rearrangement joins TRBV7-2 to TRBJ2-3; TRBD2 matches 9 bases. Germline V gene sequence: CDR1 SGHTA, CDR2 FQGNSA. V gave up 7 bases and J gave up 7 bases; unmatched junction bases: 18. CDR3 length: 17 amino acids. CDR3 DNA sequence: TGTGCCAGCACCGGAGGGGAGCGGGGGGCAAGGATTTATACGCAGTATTTT. It encodes CASTGGERGARIYTQYF. The entire variable domain, with the rest obtained from reference TRBV7-2 and TRBJ2-3, is as follows: GAGVSQSPSNKVTEKGKDVELRCDPISGHTALYWYRQSLGQGLEFLIYFQGNSAPDKSGLPSDRFSAERTGGSVSTLTIQRTQQEDSAVYLCASTGGERGARIYTQYFGPGTRLTVL.

The chain carries TRBV5-1 and TRBJ2-1; the D gene is possibly TRBD2 (5 bases). Looked up from germline, CDR1 is SGHRS and CDR2 is YFSETQ. CDR3 length: 14 amino acids. Trimming took off 7 bases at V and 5 bases at J, with 16 bases between the two ends. The DNA of the CDR3 is TGCGCCAGCGGATTGGGAGACAAGCACAATGAGCAGTTCTTC. As protein: CASGLGDKHNEQFF.

There are many counts of this clonotype. The gene calls are TRBV7-9 and TRBJ2-4; D gene ambiguous. Trimming took off 3 bases at V and 3 bases at J, with 18 bases between the two ends. CDR3 length: 17 residues. Germline V gene data show CDR1 as SEHNR and CDR2 as FQNEAQ (reference sequence). CDR3 in amino acids: CASSFFDKPWVKNIQYF. CDR3 nucleotide sequence: TGTGCCAGCAGCTTTTTCGACAAGCCGTGGGTCAAAAACATTCAGTACTTC. Complete variable domain (other parts from reference TRBV7-9 and TRBJ2-4): DTGVSQNPRHKITKRGQNVTFRCDPISEHNRLYWYRQTLGQGPEFLTYFQNEAQLEKSRLLSDRFSAERPKGSFSTLEIQRTEQGDSAMYLCASSFFDKPWVKNIQYFGAGTRLSVL.

The rearrangement links TRBV5-1 to TRBJ2-1; 10 nucleotides match TRBD2. With 4 bases clipped from V and 9 bases from J, the junction kept 7 bases outside the gene matches. The CDR3 spans 14 residues. Germline V gives CDR1 SGHRS, CDR2 YFSETQ. Here the CDR3 reads CASSPGTSDREQFF. In DNA form, the CDR3 reads TGCGCCAGCAGCCCCGGGACTAGCGATCGTGAGCAGTTCTTC.